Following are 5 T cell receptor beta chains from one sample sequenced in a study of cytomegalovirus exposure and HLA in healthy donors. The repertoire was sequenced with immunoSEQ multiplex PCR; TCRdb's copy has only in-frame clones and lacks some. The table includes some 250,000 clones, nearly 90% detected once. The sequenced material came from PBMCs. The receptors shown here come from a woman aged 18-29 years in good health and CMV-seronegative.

CDR3 bases: TGTGCCAGCAGCTTGGTGGGACAGCTCTATGGCTACACCTTC. Protein sequence: CASSLVGQLYGYTF. This rearrangement joins TRBV5-4 to TRBJ1-2; 7 bases match TRBD1. V was clipped by 0 bases and J by 4 bases; unmatched bases: 3. The CDR3 extends over 14 amino acids. CDR1 and CDR2 from the germline V gene are SGHNT and YYREEE (reference sequence).

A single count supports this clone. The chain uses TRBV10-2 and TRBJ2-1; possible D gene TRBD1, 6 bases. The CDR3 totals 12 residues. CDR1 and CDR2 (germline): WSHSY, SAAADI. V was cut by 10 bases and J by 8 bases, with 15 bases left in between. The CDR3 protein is CATKQGRDEQFF. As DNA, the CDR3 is TGCGCCACCAAACAGGGAAGGGATGAGCAGTTCTTC.

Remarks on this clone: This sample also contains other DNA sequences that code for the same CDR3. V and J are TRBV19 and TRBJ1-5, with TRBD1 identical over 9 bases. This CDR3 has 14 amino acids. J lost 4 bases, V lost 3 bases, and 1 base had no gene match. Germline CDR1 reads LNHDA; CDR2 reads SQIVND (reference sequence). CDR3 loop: CASSIGQGNQPQHF. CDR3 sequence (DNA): TGTGCCAGTAGTATCGGACAGGGGAATCAGCCCCAGCATTTT. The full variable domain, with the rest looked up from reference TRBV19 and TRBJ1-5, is DGGITQSPKYLFRKEGQNVTLSCEQNLNHDAMYWYRQDPGQGLRLIYYSQIVNDFQKGDIAEGYSVSREKKESFPLTVTSAQKNPTAFYLCASSIGQGNQPQHFGDGTRLSIL.

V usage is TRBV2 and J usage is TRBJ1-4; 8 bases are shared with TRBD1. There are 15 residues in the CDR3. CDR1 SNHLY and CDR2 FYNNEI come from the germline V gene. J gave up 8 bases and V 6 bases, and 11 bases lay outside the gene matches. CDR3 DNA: TGTGCCAGCAGGAACCAACAGGGGGTGCAGGAAAAACTGTTTTTT. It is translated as CASRNQQGVQEKLFF.

The CDR3 sequence is CASTPGQGAPGELFF. CDR3 nucleotides: TGTGCCAGCACCCCGGGACAGGGGGCGCCCGGGGAGCTGTTTTTT. The chain is built from TRBV28 and TRBJ2-2; 12 bases align to TRBD1. Germline lookup yields CDR1 MDHEN and CDR2 SYDVKM. The CDR3 is 15 residues long. With 7 bases clipped from V and 6 bases from J, the junction kept 6 bases outside the gene matches.